The T cell receptor beta chain under discussion was sequenced for a study of human T cells and chemical hapten exposure. The time point is: patch test 2, 6 weeks after DPC sensitization. The treatment here: therapeutic diphenylcyclopropenone sensitization with weekly scalp DPC. CDR3 length equals 14 residues. The germline V gene encodes CDR1 MNHEY and CDR2 SMNVEV (reference sequence). The V and J ends lost 5 bases and 2 bases, in that order; junction bases with no gene match: 3. Each CDR3 protein gets one entry after TCRdb re-called the RACE reads with MiXCR. The sample contains about 40,000 distinct CDR3 sequences, more than 8.5% of which appear only once. The sample holds many counts of this clonotype.

This receptor was taken from a woman aged 40-49 years with alopecia areata. Some clones in this sample may be carry-over from other donors' samples. The chain couples TRBV27 to TRBJ2-7; 10 bases are shared with TRBD1. This material consisted of whole blood, taken in connection with sensitization to the hapten diphenylcyclopropenone (DPC). CDR3 region: CASSAGQGAYEQYF. The CDR3 DNA sequence: TGTGCCAGCAGTGCCGGACAGGGGGCCTACGAGCAGTACTTC.